This T cell receptor beta chain was captured by sequencing in a study of cytomegalovirus exposure and HLA in healthy donors. Study-wide findings and caveats: As a later analysis showed, several of the most significant clusters appeared to be linked to common viral pathogens. The study listed under 200 cytomegalovirus-associated TCR beta chains.

A multiplex PCR was run with 60 Vbeta primers and 13 Jbeta primers. The method was immunoSEQ multiplex PCR; TCRdb's version includes in-frame clones alone and lacks a portion of them. The table counts 150,000 or so clones; 1.5% to 2% lies in the top ten. The CDR3 is 14 amino acids. The V gene's germline CDR1 is SGHTA and CDR2 FQGNSA. Deletions cut 5 bases from V and 5 bases from J, with 13 bases between. Worth noting for this clone: The antigen remains unidentified.

The sequenced sample consisted of PBMCs. The sequence derives from a man aged 18 to 30 in good health and CMV-seronegative. The chain joins TRBV7-2 to TRBJ2-1; unclear D gene. In DNA, the CDR3 is TGTGCCAGCAGCCAACACCTCCAAAACAATGAGCAGTTCTTC. Residues: CASSQHLQNNEQFF.